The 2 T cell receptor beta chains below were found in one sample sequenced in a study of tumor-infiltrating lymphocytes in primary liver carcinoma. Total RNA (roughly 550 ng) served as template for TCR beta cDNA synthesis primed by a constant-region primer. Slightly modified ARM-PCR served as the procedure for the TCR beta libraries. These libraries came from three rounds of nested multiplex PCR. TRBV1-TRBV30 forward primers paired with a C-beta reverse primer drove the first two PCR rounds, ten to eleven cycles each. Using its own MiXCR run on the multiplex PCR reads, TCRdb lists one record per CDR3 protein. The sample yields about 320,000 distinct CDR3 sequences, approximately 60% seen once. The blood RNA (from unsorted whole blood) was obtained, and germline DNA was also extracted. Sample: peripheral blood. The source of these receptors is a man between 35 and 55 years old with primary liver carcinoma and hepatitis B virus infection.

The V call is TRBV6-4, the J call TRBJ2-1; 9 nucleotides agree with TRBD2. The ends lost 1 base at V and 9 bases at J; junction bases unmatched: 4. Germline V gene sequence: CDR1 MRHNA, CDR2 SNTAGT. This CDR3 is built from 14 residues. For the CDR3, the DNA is TGTGCCAGCAGTGACTTAGCGGGAGTGGCTGAGCAGTTCTTC. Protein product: CASSDLAGVAEQFF.

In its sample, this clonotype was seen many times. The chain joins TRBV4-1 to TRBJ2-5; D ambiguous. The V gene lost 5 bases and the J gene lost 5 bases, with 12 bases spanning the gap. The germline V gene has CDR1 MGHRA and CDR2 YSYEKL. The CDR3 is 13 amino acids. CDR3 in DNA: TGCGCCAGCAGCTTTGGGCCCCGGGAGACCCAGTACTTC. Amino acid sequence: CASSFGPRETQYF.